This T cell receptor (beta chain) emerged from a study of post-analysis software for immune sequencing data. Prepared libraries of TCR beta cDNA carried unique molecular identifiers. In TCRdb, the PCR reads were re-called with MiXCR into one record per CDR3 protein. This sample has about 540,000 distinct CDR3 sequences, with around 36% found just once. This receptor was taken from a girl between 2 and 17 years old with multiple sclerosis. Input material: blood.

For the CDR3, the DNA is TGTGCCAGCAGCTTAGTGGAGTCCCGGCCCTCCACTGAAGCTTTCTTT. Encoded protein: CASSLVESRPSTEAFF. This chain joins TRBV11-2 and TRBJ1-1, with unresolved D. V was shortened by 1 base and J by 4 bases, with 16 bases between the two germline ends. The CDR3 spans 16 residues. Germline-derived CDR1 and CDR2 are SGHAT and FQNNGV. Based on the CDR3 plus reference TRBV11-2 and TRBJ1-1, the full variable domain is EAGVAQSPRYKIIEKRQSVAFWCNPISGHATLYWYQQILGQGPKLLIQFQNNGVVDDSQLPKDRFSAERLKGVDSTLKIQPAKLEDSAVYLCASSLVESRPSTEAFFGQGTRLTVV.